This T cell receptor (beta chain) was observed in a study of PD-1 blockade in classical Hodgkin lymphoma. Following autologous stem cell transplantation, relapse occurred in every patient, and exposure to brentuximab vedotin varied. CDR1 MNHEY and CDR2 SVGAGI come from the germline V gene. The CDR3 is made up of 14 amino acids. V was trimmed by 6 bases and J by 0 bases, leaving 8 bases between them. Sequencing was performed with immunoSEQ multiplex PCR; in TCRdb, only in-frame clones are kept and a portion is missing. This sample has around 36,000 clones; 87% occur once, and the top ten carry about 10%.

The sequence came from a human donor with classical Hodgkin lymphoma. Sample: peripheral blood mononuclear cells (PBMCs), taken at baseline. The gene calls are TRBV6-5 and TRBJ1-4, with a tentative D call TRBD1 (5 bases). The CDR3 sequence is CASRGRTTNEKLFF. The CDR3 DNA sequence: TGTGCCAGCAGGGGACGGACAACTAATGAAAAACTGTTTTTT.